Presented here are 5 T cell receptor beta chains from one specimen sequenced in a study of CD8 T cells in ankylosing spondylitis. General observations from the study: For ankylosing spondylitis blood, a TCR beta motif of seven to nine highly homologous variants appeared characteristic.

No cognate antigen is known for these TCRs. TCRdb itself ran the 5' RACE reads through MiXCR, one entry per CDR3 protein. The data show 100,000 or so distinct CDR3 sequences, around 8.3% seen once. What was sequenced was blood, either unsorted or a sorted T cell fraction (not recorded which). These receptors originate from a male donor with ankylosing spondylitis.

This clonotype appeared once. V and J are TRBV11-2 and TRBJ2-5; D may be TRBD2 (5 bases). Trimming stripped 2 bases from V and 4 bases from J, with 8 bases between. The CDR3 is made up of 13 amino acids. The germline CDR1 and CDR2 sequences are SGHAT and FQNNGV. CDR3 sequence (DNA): TGTGCCAGCAGCTTATCCGGGGTAGAGACCCAGTACTTC. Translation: CASSLSGVETQYF.

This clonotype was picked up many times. Written as DNA, the CDR3 is TGCGCCAGCGTAGGGGAGTATGATGAGCAGTTCTTC. Translated, it gives CASVGEYDEQFF. The V gene is TRBV10-2, the J gene TRBJ2-1; tentatively, D is TRBD1 or TRBD2 (5 bases each). V was cut by 8 bases and J by 8 bases, with 13 bases left in between. Germline values: CDR1 WSHSY, CDR2 SAAADI. The length of the CDR3 is 12 residues.

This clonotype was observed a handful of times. CDR3 in amino acids: CASSQRTSSTDTQYF. DNA for the CDR3: TGTGCCAGCAGCCAACGGACCTCTAGCACAGATACGCAGTATTTT. The V gene is TRBV3-1, the J gene TRBJ2-3, with unresolved D. The CDR3 spans 15 residues. V was clipped by 2 bases and J by 0 bases, with 9 bases between them. CDR1 is LGHDT, CDR2 YNNKEL, per germline (reference sequence).

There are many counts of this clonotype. The CDR3 protein is CASGLVRHNNEQFF. CDR3 in DNA: TGTGCTAGTGGTTTGGTACGTCACAACAATGAGCAGTTCTTC. This rearrangement joins TRBV12-5 to TRBJ2-1; D is ambiguous. Trimming left V 0 bases short and J 5 bases short, with 8 bases between. CDR3 size: 14 residues. The germline gives CDR1 LGHNT, CDR2 FRNRAP.

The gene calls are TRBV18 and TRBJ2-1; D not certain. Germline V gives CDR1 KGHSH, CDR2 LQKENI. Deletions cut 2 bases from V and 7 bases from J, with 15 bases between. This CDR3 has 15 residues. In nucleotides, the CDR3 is TGTGCCAGCTCACCAGGCCCGGAACAGAGAAATGAGCAGTTCTTC. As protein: CASSPGPEQRNEQFF.